This is a list of T cell receptor beta chains from one sample in a study of cytomegalovirus exposure and HLA in healthy donors. The table came from immunoSEQ multiplex PCR; TCRdb's copy has only in-frame clones and leaves some out. The sample shows over 50,000 clones, about 80% of them seen only once. Sequences were obtained from PBMCs. The receptor source for this set is a man aged 35 to 55 in good health and CMV-seronegative. The CDR3 runs from the conserved cysteine through the conserved F or W. Each record gives: V gene, D gene, CDR3 length, clone size, J gene, CDR3 protein, CDR3 DNA. The D gene is left open where the match is weak. Some rows mark clone size as missing; the rest say once, few, many or name a class of expanded clone.

V gene: TRBV30
D gene: TRBD1
CDR3 length: 14
clone size: .
J gene: TRBJ1-1
CDR3 protein: CAWVRGTGWTEAFF
CDR3 DNA: TGTGCCTGGGTGCGTGGGACAGGGTGGACTGAAGCTTTCTTT

V gene: TRBV6-1
D gene: .
CDR3 length: 16
clone size: .
J gene: TRBJ1-3
CDR3 protein: CASSVITGRSGNTIYF
CDR3 DNA: TGTGCCAGCAGTGTAATAACAGGCCGATCTGGAAACACCATATATTTT

V gene: TRBV18
D gene: .
CDR3 length: 12
clone size: .
J gene: TRBJ1-2
CDR3 protein: CASSPAGSGYPF
CDR3 DNA: TGTGCCAGCTCACCAGCGGGGTCCGGCTACCCCTTC

V gene: TRBV11-2
D gene: .
CDR3 length: 11
clone size: .
J gene: TRBJ2-3
CDR3 protein: CASSPTDTQYF
CDR3 DNA: TGTGCCAGCAGCCCGACAGATACGCAGTATTTT

V gene: TRBV7-2
D gene: TRBD1
CDR3 length: 16
clone size: .
J gene: TRBJ2-5
CDR3 protein: CASSLGNTGGGETQYF
CDR3 DNA: TGTGCCAGCAGCTTAGGGAATACAGGGGGAGGCGAGACCCAGTACTTC

V gene: TRBV7-2
D gene: TRBD2
CDR3 length: 16
clone size: .
J gene: TRBJ2-5
CDR3 protein: CASSLVLAGGQETQYF
CDR3 DNA: TGTGCCAGCAGCTTAGTCCTAGCGGGGGGGCAAGAGACCCAGTACTTC

V gene: TRBV5-6
D gene: .
CDR3 length: 15
clone size: .
J gene: TRBJ2-3
CDR3 protein: CASITLAGSTDTQYF
CDR3 DNA: TGTGCCAGCATAACACTGGCGGGAAGCACAGATACGCAGTATTTT

V gene: TRBV9
D gene: TRBD2
CDR3 length: 16
clone size: .
J gene: TRBJ2-3
CDR3 protein: CASSLTSGGRTDTQYF
CDR3 DNA: TGTGCCAGCAGCCTCACGAGCGGGGGTCGCACAGATACGCAGTATTTT

V gene: TRBV29-1
D gene: .
CDR3 length: 15
clone size: .
J gene: TRBJ2-2
CDR3 protein: CSVDSGVPNTGELFF
CDR3 DNA: TGCAGCGTTGATAGCGGCGTTCCGAACACCGGGGAGCTGTTTTTT

V gene: TRBV7-7
D gene: TRBD2
CDR3 length: 16
clone size: .
J gene: TRBJ2-5
CDR3 protein: CASSPLTGGLWETQYF
CDR3 DNA: TGTGCCAGCAGCCCCCTAACGGGGGGGCTTTGGGAGACCCAGTACTTC

V gene: TRBV15
D gene: TRBD2
CDR3 length: 19
clone size: .
J gene: TRBJ2-3
CDR3 protein: CATSSERPLAGGHTDTQYF
CDR3 DNA: TGTGCCACCAGCAGCGAACGACCACTAGCGGGGGGGCACACAGATACGCAGTATTTT

V gene: TRBV7-2
D gene: .
CDR3 length: 16
clone size: .
J gene: TRBJ2-1
CDR3 protein: CASSLAQTQPQNEQFF
CDR3 DNA: TGTGCCAGCAGCTTAGCCCAGACACAGCCCCAGAATGAGCAGTTCTTC

V gene: TRBV6-5
D gene: TRBD1
CDR3 length: 14
clone size: .
J gene: TRBJ1-1
CDR3 protein: CASIDRGMNTEAFF
CDR3 DNA: TGTGCCAGCATCGACAGGGGCATGAACACTGAAGCTTTCTTT

V gene: TRBV30
D gene: .
CDR3 length: 16
clone size: .
J gene: TRBJ2-6
CDR3 protein: CACSQGTGSGANVLTF
CDR3 DNA: TGTGCCTGCTCCCAGGGGACGGGCTCTGGGGCCAACGTCCTGACTTTC

V gene: TRBV9
D gene: TRBD1
CDR3 length: 13
clone size: .
J gene: TRBJ1-6
CDR3 protein: CASSDRDRAPLHF
CDR3 DNA: TGTGCCAGCAGCGACCGGGACAGGGCACCCCTCCACTTT

V gene: TRBV4-2
D gene: .
CDR3 length: 14
clone size: .
J gene: TRBJ2-2
CDR3 protein: CASSQVTGTGELFF
CDR3 DNA: TGTGCCAGCAGCCAAGTCACGGGAACCGGGGAGCTGTTTTTT

V gene: TRBV2
D gene: TRBD1
CDR3 length: 15
clone size: .
J gene: TRBJ1-2
CDR3 protein: CASREGQATLYGYTF
CDR3 DNA: TGTGCCAGCAGGGAGGGACAGGCTACGCTCTATGGCTACACCTTC

V gene: TRBV5-4
D gene: .
CDR3 length: 13
clone size: .
J gene: TRBJ1-1
CDR3 protein: CASHDSMNTEAFF
CDR3 DNA: TGTGCCAGCCATGACAGTATGAACACTGAAGCTTTCTTT

V gene: TRBV4-3
D gene: .
CDR3 length: 16
clone size: few
J gene: TRBJ1-3
CDR3 protein: CASSQGAGVVGNTIYF
CDR3 DNA: TGCGCCAGCAGCCAAGGAGCGGGGGTGGTGGGAAACACCATATATTTT

V gene: TRBV5-4
D gene: TRBD1
CDR3 length: 16
clone size: .
J gene: TRBJ1-3
CDR3 protein: CASSLGQGGSGNTIYF
CDR3 DNA: TGTGCCAGCAGCTTGGGACAGGGGGGATCTGGAAACACCATATATTTT

V gene: TRBV6-5
D gene: .
CDR3 length: 15
clone size: .
J gene: TRBJ2-2
CDR3 protein: CASMGGGQNTGELFF
CDR3 DNA: TGTGCCAGCATGGGAGGGGGGCAGAACACCGGGGAGCTGTTTTTT

V gene: TRBV19
D gene: TRBD1
CDR3 length: 14
clone size: .
J gene: TRBJ1-2
CDR3 protein: CASSTNRGTASYTF
CDR3 DNA: TGTGCCAGTAGTACGAATAGGGGGACAGCCAGCTACACCTTC

V gene: TRBV10-1
D gene: TRBD2
CDR3 length: 14
clone size: .
J gene: TRBJ2-3
CDR3 protein: CASSDIAGVDTQYF
CDR3 DNA: TGCGCCAGCAGTGACATAGCGGGGGTCGATACGCAGTATTTT

V gene: TRBV5-1
D gene: TRBD1
CDR3 length: 15
clone size: few
J gene: TRBJ1-4
CDR3 protein: CASSLETGWGEKLFF
CDR3 DNA: TGCGCCAGCAGCTTGGAGACAGGGTGGGGCGAAAAACTGTTTTTT

V gene: TRBV4-3
D gene: TRBD1
CDR3 length: 15
clone size: .
J gene: TRBJ2-7
CDR3 protein: CASSQDRQGAYEQYF
CDR3 DNA: TGCGCCAGCAGCCAAGATCGACAGGGGGCGTACGAGCAGTACTTC

V gene: TRBV28
D gene: .
CDR3 length: 16
clone size: .
J gene: TRBJ2-7
CDR3 protein: CASSLGEWGRFYEQYF
CDR3 DNA: TGTGCCAGCAGTTTAGGAGAGTGGGGGCGCTTTTACGAGCAGTACTTC

V gene: TRBV6-5
D gene: .
CDR3 length: 12
clone size: .
J gene: TRBJ2-3
CDR3 protein: CATLGDTDTQYF
CDR3 DNA: TGTGCCACCCTCGGGGACACAGATACGCAGTATTTT

V gene: TRBV28
D gene: TRBD1
CDR3 length: 17
clone size: .
J gene: TRBJ2-4
CDR3 protein: CASSFLGDRGAKNIQYF
CDR3 DNA: TGTGCCAGCAGTTTTCTGGGAGACAGGGGAGCCAAAAACATTCAGTACTTC

V gene: TRBV7-2
D gene: .
CDR3 length: 16
clone size: .
J gene: TRBJ2-1
CDR3 protein: CASSQIAAYSYNEQFF
CDR3 DNA: TGTGCCAGCAGTCAAATAGCGGCGTACTCCTACAATGAGCAGTTCTTC

V gene: TRBV5-1
D gene: .
CDR3 length: 17
clone size: .
J gene: TRBJ2-3
CDR3 protein: CASSLELSGTSTDTQYF
CDR3 DNA: TGCGCCAGCAGCTTGGAATTATCGGGGACTAGCACAGATACGCAGTATTTT

V gene: TRBV18
D gene: .
CDR3 length: 15
clone size: .
J gene: TRBJ2-2
CDR3 protein: CASSKGGPNTGELFF
CDR3 DNA: TGTGCCAGCTCCAAGGGGGGGCCCAACACCGGGGAGCTGTTTTTT

V gene: TRBV19
D gene: TRBD2
CDR3 length: 19
clone size: once
J gene: TRBJ2-1
CDR3 protein: CASSISGGQAHFPYNEQFF
CDR3 DNA: TGTGCCAGTAGTATAAGCGGGGGCCAGGCCCACTTTCCCTACAATGAGCAGTTCTTC

V gene: TRBV5-4
D gene: TRBD1
CDR3 length: 15
clone size: .
J gene: TRBJ1-2
CDR3 protein: CASSTGQGNYYGYTF
CDR3 DNA: TGTGCCAGCAGCACAGGACAGGGAAACTACTATGGCTACACCTTC

V gene: TRBV5-1
D gene: TRBD2
CDR3 length: 15
clone size: .
J gene: TRBJ2-5
CDR3 protein: CASSLSAGGPETQYF
CDR3 DNA: TGCGCCAGCAGCTTGAGCGCGGGGGGGCCCGAGACCCAGTACTTC

V gene: TRBV2
D gene: .
CDR3 length: 15
clone size: .
J gene: TRBJ1-6
CDR3 protein: CASSPRGSYNSPLHF
CDR3 DNA: TGTGCCAGCAGCCCCAGGGGCTCCTATAATTCACCCCTCCACTTT

V gene: TRBV7-2
D gene: TRBD2
CDR3 length: 17
clone size: .
J gene: TRBJ2-1
CDR3 protein: CASSLGGAGGLRDEQFF
CDR3 DNA: TGTGCCAGCAGCTTAGGAGGGGCGGGGGGGCTTCGAGATGAGCAGTTCTTC

V gene: TRBV29-1
D gene: TRBD2
CDR3 length: 13
clone size: .
J gene: TRBJ2-1
CDR3 protein: CSAGTSMGNEQFF
CDR3 DNA: TGCAGCGCCGGGACTAGCATGGGTAATGAGCAGTTCTTC

V gene: TRBV4-1
D gene: TRBD1
CDR3 length: 15
clone size: .
J gene: TRBJ2-3
CDR3 protein: CASSPQGDSTDTQYF
CDR3 DNA: TGCGCCAGCAGTCCACAGGGGGACAGCACAGATACGCAGTATTTT

V gene: TRBV21-1
D gene: .
CDR3 length: 19
clone size: .
J gene: TRBJ2-2
CDR3 protein: CASNMRRRAPHGHAGELFF
CDR3 DNA: TGTGCCAGCAACATGAGAAGAAGGGCACCACATGGACATGCCGGGGAGCTGTTTTTT

V gene: TRBV7-2
D gene: .
CDR3 length: 13
clone size: once
J gene: TRBJ2-1
CDR3 protein: CASSLVESIEQFF
CDR3 DNA: TGTGCCAGCAGCTTAGTGGAGAGCATAGAGCAGTTCTTC

V gene: TRBV29-1
D gene: .
CDR3 length: 13
clone size: .
J gene: TRBJ2-7
CDR3 protein: CSVEPIQDYEQYF
CDR3 DNA: TGCAGCGTTGAACCCATACAGGATTACGAGCAGTACTTC

V gene: TRBV27
D gene: TRBD2
CDR3 length: 15
clone size: .
J gene: TRBJ2-3
CDR3 protein: CASSLLAGSTDTQYF
CDR3 DNA: TGTGCCAGCAGTTTACTAGCGGGGAGCACAGATACGCAGTATTTT

V gene: TRBV5-4
D gene: TRBD1
CDR3 length: 16
clone size: .
J gene: TRBJ1-2
CDR3 protein: CASSPGTASRTIGYTF
CDR3 DNA: TGTGCCAGCAGCCCTGGGACAGCCTCTAGGACTATTGGCTACACCTTC

V gene: TRBV12-5
D gene: TRBD1
CDR3 length: 17
clone size: few
J gene: TRBJ2-1
CDR3 protein: CASGLVLGTDFNNEQFF
CDR3 DNA: TGTGCTAGTGGTTTGGTATTAGGGACAGACTTTAACAATGAGCAGTTCTTC

V gene: TRBV19
D gene: .
CDR3 length: 17
clone size: .
J gene: TRBJ1-5
CDR3 protein: CASSIREVRVSNQPQHF
CDR3 DNA: TGTGCCAGTAGTATCCGGGAGGTAAGGGTAAGCAATCAGCCCCAGCATTTT

V gene: TRBV5-6
D gene: TRBD1
CDR3 length: 15
clone size: .
J gene: TRBJ2-7
CDR3 protein: CASSLTGGAVDEQYF
CDR3 DNA: TGTGCCAGCAGCTTAACAGGGGGCGCGGTCGACGAGCAGTACTTC

V gene: TRBV27
D gene: .
CDR3 length: 13
clone size: .
J gene: TRBJ1-1
CDR3 protein: CASSLGANTEAFF
CDR3 DNA: TGTGCCAGCAGTTTGGGGGCGAACACTGAAGCTTTCTTT

V gene: TRBV30
D gene: .
CDR3 length: 12
clone size: .
J gene: TRBJ1-6
CDR3 protein: CAWSANESPLHF
CDR3 DNA: TGTGCCTGGAGTGCTAATGAATCACCCCTCCACTTT

V gene: TRBV7-2
D gene: TRBD1
CDR3 length: 19
clone size: .
J gene: TRBJ1-2
CDR3 protein: CASSLESRAGGTGGYGYTF
CDR3 DNA: TGTGCCAGCAGCTTAGAATCTCGAGCGGGCGGGACAGGGGGCTACGGCTACACCTTC

V gene: TRBV5-1
D gene: .
CDR3 length: 14
clone size: .
J gene: TRBJ2-2
CDR3 protein: CASVPGGGTGELFF
CDR3 DNA: TGCGCCAGCGTTCCGGGGGGCGGCACCGGGGAGCTGTTTTTT

V gene: TRBV11-3
D gene: .
CDR3 length: 12
clone size: few
J gene: TRBJ2-7
CDR3 protein: CASSGRSIEQYF
CDR3 DNA: TGTGCCAGCAGTGGGCGCTCCATCGAGCAGTACTTC

V gene: TRBV18
D gene: .
CDR3 length: 15
clone size: .
J gene: TRBJ1-3
CDR3 protein: CASSPQGHAGNTIYF
CDR3 DNA: TGTGCCAGCTCACCTCAGGGTCATGCTGGAAACACCATATATTTT

V gene: TRBV5-6
D gene: TRBD1
CDR3 length: 15
clone size: .
J gene: TRBJ1-1
CDR3 protein: CASSTYRGRGTEAFF
CDR3 DNA: TGTGCCAGCAGCACCTACAGGGGGCGCGGCACTGAAGCTTTCTTT